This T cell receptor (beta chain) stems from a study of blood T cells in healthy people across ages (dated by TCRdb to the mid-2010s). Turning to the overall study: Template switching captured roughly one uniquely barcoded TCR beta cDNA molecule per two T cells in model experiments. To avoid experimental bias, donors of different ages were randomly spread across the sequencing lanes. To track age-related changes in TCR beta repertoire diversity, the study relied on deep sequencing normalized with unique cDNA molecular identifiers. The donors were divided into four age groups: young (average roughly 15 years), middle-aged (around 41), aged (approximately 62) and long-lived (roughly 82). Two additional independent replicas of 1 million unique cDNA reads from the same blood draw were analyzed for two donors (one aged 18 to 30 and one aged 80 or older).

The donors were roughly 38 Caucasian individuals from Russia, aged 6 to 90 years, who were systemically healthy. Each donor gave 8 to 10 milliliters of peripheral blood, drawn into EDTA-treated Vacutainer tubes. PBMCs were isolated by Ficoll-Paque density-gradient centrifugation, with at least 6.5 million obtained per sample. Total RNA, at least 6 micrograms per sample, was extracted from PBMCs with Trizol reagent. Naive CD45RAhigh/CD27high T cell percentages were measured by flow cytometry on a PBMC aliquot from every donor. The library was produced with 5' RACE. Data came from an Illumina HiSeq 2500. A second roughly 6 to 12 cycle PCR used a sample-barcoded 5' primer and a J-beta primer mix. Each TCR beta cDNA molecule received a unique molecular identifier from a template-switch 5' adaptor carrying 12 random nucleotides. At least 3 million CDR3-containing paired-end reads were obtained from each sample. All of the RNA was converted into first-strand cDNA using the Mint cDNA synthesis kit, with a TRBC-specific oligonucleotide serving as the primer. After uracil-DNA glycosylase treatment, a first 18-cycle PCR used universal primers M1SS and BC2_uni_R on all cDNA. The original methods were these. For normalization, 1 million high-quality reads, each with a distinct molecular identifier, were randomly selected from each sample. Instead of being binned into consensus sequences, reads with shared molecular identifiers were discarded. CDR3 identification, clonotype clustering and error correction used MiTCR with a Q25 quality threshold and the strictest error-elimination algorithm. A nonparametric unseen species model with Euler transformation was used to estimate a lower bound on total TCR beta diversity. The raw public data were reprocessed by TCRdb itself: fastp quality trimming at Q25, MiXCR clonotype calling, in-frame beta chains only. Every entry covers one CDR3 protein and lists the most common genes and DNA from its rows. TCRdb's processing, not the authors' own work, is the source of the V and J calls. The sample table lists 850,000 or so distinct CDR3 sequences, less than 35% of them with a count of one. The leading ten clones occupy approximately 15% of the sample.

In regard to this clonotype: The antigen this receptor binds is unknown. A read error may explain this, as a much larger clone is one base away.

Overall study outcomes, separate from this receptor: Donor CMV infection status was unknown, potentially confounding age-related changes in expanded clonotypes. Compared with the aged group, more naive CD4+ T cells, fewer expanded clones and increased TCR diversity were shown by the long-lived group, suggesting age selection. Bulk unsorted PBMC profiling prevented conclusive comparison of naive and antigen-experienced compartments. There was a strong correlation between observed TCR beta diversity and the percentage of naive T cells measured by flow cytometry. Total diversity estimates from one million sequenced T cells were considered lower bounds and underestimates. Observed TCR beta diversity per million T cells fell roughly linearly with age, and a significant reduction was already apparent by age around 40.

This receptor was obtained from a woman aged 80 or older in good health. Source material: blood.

The nucleotide sequence is TGCAGTGCTAGAACTCAGACAGGGTTGGGCTACGAGCAGTACTTC. The resulting protein is CSARTQTGLGYEQYF. The rearrangement joined TRBV20-1 to TRBJ2-7; the central 7 bases match TRBD1. CDR1 DFQATT and CDR2 SNEGSKA were looked up in the germline V gene (reference sequence). Unmatched junction bases come to 10, with V trimmed by 2 bases and J by 3 bases. The CDR3 covers 15 residues, taking in both the cysteine and the phenylalanine. The DNA shown is the 45-base CDR3, in frame from base 1.